This TCR beta chain was sequenced for a study of human T cells and chemical hapten exposure. Study at large: Epicutaneous patch tests delivered 0.01% DPC to the upper back, with evaluation at 6 days. General study results and limits: Expanded TCR counts at PT1 went up together with patch test score, a positive correlation.

The CDR3 is 13 amino acids. Germline V gene sequence: CDR1 MNHNS, CDR2 SASEGT. Deletions cut 1 base from V and 5 bases from J, with 8 bases between. Via MiXCR, TCRdb re-called the RACE reads, giving one row per CDR3 protein. This sample has fewer than 350,000 distinct CDR3 sequences; almost 8% occur once, and the top ten carry 1.2%. Time point denoted: pre-sensitization, week 0. Sample treatment: therapeutic diphenylcyclopropenone sensitization with weekly scalp DPC. Patch tests were applied only after blood draws. This clonotype was seen more than once but under ten times. Antigen specificity is unknown.

Here the sequenced sample was whole blood, taken in connection with sensitization to the hapten diphenylcyclopropenone (DPC). This receptor was obtained from a man between 18 and 29 years old with alopecia areata. Some clones in this sample may be carry-over from other donors' samples. The J gene is TRBJ1-1, the V gene TRBV6-1, with D unresolved. The CDR3 protein is CASSEGLWTEAFF. CDR3 in DNA: TGTGCCAGCAGTGAAGGGCTTTGGACTGAAGCTTTCTTT.